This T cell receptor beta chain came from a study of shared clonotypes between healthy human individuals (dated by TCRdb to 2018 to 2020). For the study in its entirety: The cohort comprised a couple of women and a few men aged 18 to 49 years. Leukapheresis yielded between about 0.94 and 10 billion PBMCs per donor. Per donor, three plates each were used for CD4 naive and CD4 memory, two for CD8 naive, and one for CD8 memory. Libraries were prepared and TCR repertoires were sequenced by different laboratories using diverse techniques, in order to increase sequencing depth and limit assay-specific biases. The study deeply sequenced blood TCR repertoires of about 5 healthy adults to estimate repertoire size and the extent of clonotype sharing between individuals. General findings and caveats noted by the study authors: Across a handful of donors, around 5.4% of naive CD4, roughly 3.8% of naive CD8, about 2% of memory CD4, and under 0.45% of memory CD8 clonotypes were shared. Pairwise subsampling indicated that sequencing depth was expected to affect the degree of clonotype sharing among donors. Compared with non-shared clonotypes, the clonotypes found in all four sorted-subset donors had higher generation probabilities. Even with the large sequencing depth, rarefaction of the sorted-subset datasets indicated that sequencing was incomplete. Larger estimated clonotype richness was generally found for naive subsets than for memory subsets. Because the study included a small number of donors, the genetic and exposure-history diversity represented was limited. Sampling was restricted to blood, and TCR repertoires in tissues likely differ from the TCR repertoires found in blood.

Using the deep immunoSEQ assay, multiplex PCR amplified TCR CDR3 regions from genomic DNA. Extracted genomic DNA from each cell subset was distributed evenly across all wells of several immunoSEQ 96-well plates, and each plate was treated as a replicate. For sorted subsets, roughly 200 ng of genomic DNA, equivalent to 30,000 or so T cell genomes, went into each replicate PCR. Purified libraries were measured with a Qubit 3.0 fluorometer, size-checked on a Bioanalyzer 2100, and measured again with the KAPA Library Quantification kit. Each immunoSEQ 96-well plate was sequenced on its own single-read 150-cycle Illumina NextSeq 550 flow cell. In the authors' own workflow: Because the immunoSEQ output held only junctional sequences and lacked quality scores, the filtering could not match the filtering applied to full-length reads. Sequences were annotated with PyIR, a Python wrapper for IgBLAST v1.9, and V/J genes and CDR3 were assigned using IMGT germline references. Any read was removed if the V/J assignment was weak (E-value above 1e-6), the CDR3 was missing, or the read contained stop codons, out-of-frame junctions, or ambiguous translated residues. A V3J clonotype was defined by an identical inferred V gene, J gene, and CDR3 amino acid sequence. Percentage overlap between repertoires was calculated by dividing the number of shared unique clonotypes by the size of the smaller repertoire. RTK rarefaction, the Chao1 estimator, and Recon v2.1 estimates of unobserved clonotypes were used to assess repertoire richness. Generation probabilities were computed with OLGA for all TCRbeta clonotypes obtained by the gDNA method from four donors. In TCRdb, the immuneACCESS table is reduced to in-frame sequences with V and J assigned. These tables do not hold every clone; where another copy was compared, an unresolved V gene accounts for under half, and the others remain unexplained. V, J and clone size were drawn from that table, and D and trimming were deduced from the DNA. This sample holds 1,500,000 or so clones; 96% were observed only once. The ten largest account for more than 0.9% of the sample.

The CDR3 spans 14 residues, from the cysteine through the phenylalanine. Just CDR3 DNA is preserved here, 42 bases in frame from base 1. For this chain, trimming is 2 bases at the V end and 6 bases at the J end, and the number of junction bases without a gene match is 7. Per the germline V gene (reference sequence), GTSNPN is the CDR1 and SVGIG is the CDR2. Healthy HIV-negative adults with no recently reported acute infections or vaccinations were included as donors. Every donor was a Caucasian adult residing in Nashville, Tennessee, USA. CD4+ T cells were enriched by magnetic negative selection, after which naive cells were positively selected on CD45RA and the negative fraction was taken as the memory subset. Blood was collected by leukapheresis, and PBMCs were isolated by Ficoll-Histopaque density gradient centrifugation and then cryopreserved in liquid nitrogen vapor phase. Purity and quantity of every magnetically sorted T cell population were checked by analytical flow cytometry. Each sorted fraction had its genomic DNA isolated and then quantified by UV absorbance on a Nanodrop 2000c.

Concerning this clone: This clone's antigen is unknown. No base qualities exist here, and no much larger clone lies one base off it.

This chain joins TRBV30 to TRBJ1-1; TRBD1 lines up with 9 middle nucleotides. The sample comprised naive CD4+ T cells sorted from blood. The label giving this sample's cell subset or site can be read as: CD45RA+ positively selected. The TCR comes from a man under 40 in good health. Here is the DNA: TGTGCCTGGAGTTCCCCCGGGACAGGGTCTGAAGCTTTCTTT. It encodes CAWSSPGTGSEAFF.